This T cell receptor (beta chain) is from a study of T cell responses to AZD1222 COVID-19 vaccine. V was pared by 3 bases and J by 2 bases, with 15 bases between. The CDR3 has 16 amino acids. CDR1 is LNHDA, CDR2 SQIVND, per germline (reference sequence). Study findings and constraints: Unmutated variant regions are reportedly targeted by nearly half of spike-specific TCRs. Regions 160-218 and 743-854 dominated among vaccine-associated CD4 TCRs spanning spike.

Repertoires were generated with immunoSEQ multiplex PCR, while TCRdb's copy carries only in-frame clones and drops some. The sample records some 130,000 clones, 70% to 90% being singletons. As concerns this clone: The antigen is not known.

This receptor was taken from an adult in good health. The chain links TRBV19 to TRBJ2-3; a weak D match, TRBD2 (5 bases). The source was peripheral blood, collected on day 0 of AZD1222 vaccination. CDR3 in amino acids: CASSIQAGFNTDTQYF. The CDR3 coding sequence is TGTGCCAGTAGTATTCAGGCGGGTTTTAACACAGATACGCAGTATTTT.